The entry below gives a single T cell receptor (beta chain) sequence along with its context. Its antigen is not identified. The data are from a study of T cell responses to AZD1222 COVID-19 vaccine. Findings of the study overall: Clonal diversity may have been underestimated in mostly white British donors.

The CDR3 has 13 amino acids. The ends were cut back, 1 base at V and 4 bases at J, with 7 bases in the middle. Germline CDR1 reads SEHNR; CDR2 reads FQNEAQ (reference sequence). It was second doses at about 4 or about 12 weeks that were pooled. Libraries were prepared by immunoSEQ multiplex PCR; TCRdb keeps only in-frame clonotypes and omits some of them. The repertoire holds just over 90,000 clones, 80% to 90% seen once, with under 3% in the top ten. This receptor was taken from an adult who received the AZD1222 COVID-19 vaccine. This specimen consisted of peripheral blood, obtained 28 days after the second AZD1222 dose. The V and J genes are TRBV7-9 and TRBJ1-2, with no clear D. The CDR3 DNA is TGTGCCAGCAGCTTAGTGCGGTCCTATGGCTACACCTTC. Amino acid sequence: CASSLVRSYGYTF.